The 5 T cell receptor beta chains presented below share a single source sample, sequenced in a study of shared T cell receptors in the human thymus. This table comes from immunoSEQ multiplex PCR, and its TCRdb copy is limited to in-frame clones, with some not included. The data contain 550,000 to 800,000 clones, approximately 85% of them singletons. The sample was also linked to a second study, of human thymus T cells.

Sequenced material: thymocytes. The receptors were gathered from a girl less than two years old with a congenital heart defect.

The chain links TRBV19 to TRBJ1-2, with a weak D call TRBD1 (6 bases). CDR1 and CDR2 (germline): LNHDA, SQIVND (reference sequence). This CDR3 comprises 13 residues. V gave up 5 bases and J gave up 8 bases, with 15 bases separating them. The CDR3 DNA is TGTGCCAGTAGTCAGTCCAGGGGTCGAGGCTACACCTTC. Translation: CASSQSRGRGYTF.

CDR3 region: CATSSHPGADTEAFF. The CDR3 DNA reads TGTGCCACCAGCAGCCATCCTGGGGCGGACACTGAAGCTTTCTTT. This rearrangement joins TRBV15 to TRBJ1-1, with D possibly TRBD1 on 5 matching bases. Germline values: CDR1 LNHNV, CDR2 YYDKDF (reference sequence). V lost 3 bases and J 3 bases, leaving 14 bases between the germline ends. The CDR3 contains 15 residues.

The rearrangement uses TRBV5-1 and TRBJ1-5, with unresolved D. The germline V gene encodes CDR1 SGHRS and CDR2 YFSETQ. V was cut by 0 bases and J by 4 bases, with 5 bases left in between. The CDR3 spans 13 residues. The CDR3 DNA reads TGCGCCAGCAGCTTGGAGACAAATCAGCCCCAGCATTTT. Its translation is CASSLETNQPQHF.

The rearrangement links TRBV7-2 to TRBJ2-7, with 9 bases that match TRBD1. V shed 6 bases, J shed 13 bases, and the junction held 13 bases outside the gene matches. This CDR3 comprises 13 residues. Germline-derived CDR1 and CDR2 are SGHTA and FQGNSA. The CDR3 DNA reads TGTGCCAGCAGGGCGTGGGACAGGGCGTCTGATTACTTC. As protein: CASRAWDRASDYF.

This sequence joins TRBV7-8 and TRBJ2-5, with D perhaps matching TRBD1 (6 bases). CDR1 and CDR2 (germline): SGHVS, FQNEAQ. The CDR3 sequence is 14 residues long. Trimming took off 5 bases at V and 1 base at J, with 11 bases between the two ends. The CDR3 spells CASSQDSLQETQYF. Here the CDR3 DNA reads TGTGCCAGCAGCCAGGACAGCCTCCAAGAGACCCAGTACTTC.